What follows is one T cell receptor beta chain and its context. Data came from immunoSEQ multiplex PCR; TCRdb stores just in-frame clones and leaves some out. The sample includes roughly 56,000 clones, 85% to 95% of them seen just once. The data originate from a study of siplizumab effects on memory and regulatory T cells. This CDR3 comprises 13 residues. The V gene's germline CDR1 is MNHEY and CDR2 SMNVEV (reference sequence). The junction had 5 bases not matched to a gene; V was cut back by 8 bases and J by 3 bases. The TCR originated in a human donor in good health. The chain links TRBV27 to TRBJ2-7, with 9 bases identical to TRBD1. The sample taken for sequencing was CD8+ T cells sorted from blood. The DNA for the CDR3 is TGTGCCAGCCGGGACAGGGAAGGCTACGAGCAGTACTTC. This gives the protein CASRDREGYEQYF.